Presented here are 2 T cell receptor beta chains from one specimen sequenced in a study of response to subunit inactivated influenza vaccine. TCRdb re-called the RT-PCR reads through MiXCR, storing one row per CDR3 protein. The sample consists of 500,000 to 600,000 distinct CDR3 sequences, around 11% of them appearing once. The sequences come from PBMCs from blood, collected on the day of vaccination. The receptor set was obtained from a man aged 45-65 years who received an inactivated influenza vaccine.

This clonotype has more than one count but fewer than ten. The chain's CDR3 is CASSPLWRDTQYF. The DNA for the CDR3 is TGTGCCAGCAGCCCACTATGGCGGGATACGCAGTATTTT. This chain uses TRBV7-9 with TRBJ2-3; no firm D call. With 5 bases removed from V and 6 bases from J, the gap between germline ends came to 12 bases. Germline V gives CDR1 SEHNR, CDR2 FQNEAQ (reference sequence). The CDR3 contains 13 residues.

Only a few counts were recorded for this clonotype. V is TRBV18 and J is TRBJ2-5; 8 bases fit TRBD2. The CDR3 extends over 15 amino acids. Trimming removed 0 bases from V and 5 bases from J; junction bases left unmatched: 5. Germline values: CDR1 KGHSH, CDR2 LQKENI. CDR3 sequence (DNA): TGTGCCAGCTCACCACCTGGACTAGCAGAGGAGACCCAGTACTTC. It encodes CASSPPGLAEETQYF.